This TCR beta chain was sequenced during a study of brain T cells in children with intractable seizures. Germline loops: CDR1 LGHDT, CDR2 YNNKEL (reference sequence). This CDR3 has 16 amino acids. V lost 1 base and J lost 2; bases outside the gene matches: 1. To note about this clone: The antigen is unknown.

Assay used: immunoSEQ multiplex PCR; TCRdb lists only in-frame clones, some missing. The sample has 110,000 or so clones, 90% to 95% seen once. Notes on the study in general: Absence of clones before surgery may stem from lower sequencing depth.

V gene TRBV3-1 (or the pseudogene TRBV3-2) combines with J gene TRBJ2-5; the match to TRBD2 covers 13 bases. The source material was peripheral blood, sampled at surgery. The source of this sequence is a boy under two years old with hemimegalencephaly and intractable seizures. For the CDR3, the DNA is TGTGCCAGCAGCCAAGCGACTAGCGGGAGGCAAGAGACCCAGTACTTC. Amino acids: CASSQATSGRQETQYF.